Only one count was recorded for the clone carrying this T cell receptor (beta chain). Its antigen is unknown. The table came from immunoSEQ multiplex PCR; TCRdb's copy has only in-frame clones and leaves some out. The table shows about 350,000 clones, with approximately 86% occurring only once. The treatment was: around 19 received Ad26.COV2.S at low or high dose, single or two shots; about 5 received placebo; per-sample allocation not given. Each sample was drawn 63 days after the first injection (of vaccine or placebo). In the vaccine, an Ad26 vector expressed the SARS-CoV-2 spike of the Wuhan strain. The sample is drawn from a study of Ad26.COV2.S vaccination and SARS-CoV-2 variants. For the study at large: Once or twice, 56 days apart, Ad26.COV2.S was delivered intramuscularly.

The germline V and J ends were trimmed by 3 bases and 3 bases, with 12 bases remaining between them. This CDR3 region has 14 residues. The germline CDR1 and CDR2 sequences are MGHDK and SYGVNS. Findings of the study overall: Researchers cautioned that TCR breadth and depth analyses may have underestimated total T cell responses.

Sequencing used peripheral blood, obtained in a trial of Ad26.COV2.S vaccine versus placebo. The chain employs TRBV25-1 and TRBJ2-7; tentatively, D is TRBD1 or TRBD2 (7 bases each). The receptor was isolated from a person aged 18-65 years who received the Ad26.COV2.S COVID-19 vaccine or a placebo. CDR3 nucleotides: TGTGCCAGCAGTGAGCAGGGGGGGAACTACGAGCAGTACTTC. This sequence encodes CASSEQGGNYEQYF.